This T cell receptor (beta chain) was documented in a study of radiation and T cells in renal cell carcinoma. Germline CDR1 reads GTSNPN; CDR2 reads SVGIG (reference sequence). This CDR3 has 11 residues. V was clipped by 4 bases and J by 4 bases; unmatched bases: 1. Data came from immunoSEQ multiplex PCR; TCRdb stores just in-frame clones and leaves some out. The sample yields around 100,000 clones, 84% seen once. Time point in this sample: blood 4 weeks post-SBRT, at nephrectomy. This sample's treatment: 15 Gy SBRT to primary tumor, nephrectomy 4 weeks later. The tumor was a clear cell renal cell carcinoma.

The receptor's source is a man between 60 and 75 years old with renal cell carcinoma. The material sequenced was blood, taken from a patient whose treatment included radiotherapy and nephrectomy. The J gene is TRBJ2-7, the V gene TRBV30, with 7 bases aligning to TRBD1. The CDR3 sequence is CAWTGGYEQYF. The DNA for the CDR3 is TGTGCCTGGACAGGGGGTTACGAGCAGTACTTC.